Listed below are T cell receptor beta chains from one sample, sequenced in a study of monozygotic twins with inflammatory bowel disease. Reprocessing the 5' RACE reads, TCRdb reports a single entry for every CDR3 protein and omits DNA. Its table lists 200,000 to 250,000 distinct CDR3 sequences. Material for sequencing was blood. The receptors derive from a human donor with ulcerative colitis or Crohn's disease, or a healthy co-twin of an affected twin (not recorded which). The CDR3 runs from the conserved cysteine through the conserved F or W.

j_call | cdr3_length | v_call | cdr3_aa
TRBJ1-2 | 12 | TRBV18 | CASSPGSESYTF
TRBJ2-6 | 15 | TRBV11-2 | CASSRGQPGANVLTF
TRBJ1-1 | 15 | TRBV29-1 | CSVRASTGSNTEAFF
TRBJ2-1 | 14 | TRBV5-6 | CASSSGRNHRSQFF
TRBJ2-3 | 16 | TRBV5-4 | CASSLGQPMNTDTQYF
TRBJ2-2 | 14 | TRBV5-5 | CASSRSGGAEELFF
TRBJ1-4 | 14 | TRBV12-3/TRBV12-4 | CASSSDRAGEKLFF
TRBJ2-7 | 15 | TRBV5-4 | CASSLAGSNSYEQYF
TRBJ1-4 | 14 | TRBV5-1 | CASRLGSGNEKLFF
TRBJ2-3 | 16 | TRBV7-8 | CASSLPRGGSTDTQYF
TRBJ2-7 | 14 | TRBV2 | CASRPTGVGDEQYF
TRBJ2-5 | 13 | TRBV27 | CASSPLWGETQYF
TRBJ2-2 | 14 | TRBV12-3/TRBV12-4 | CASSLRQNTGELFF
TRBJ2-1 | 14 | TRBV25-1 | CASSAGREYNEQFF
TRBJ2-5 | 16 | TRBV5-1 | CASSFVLAGWQETQYF
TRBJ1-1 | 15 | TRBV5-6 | CASSFVSREHTEAFF